The 32 T cell receptor beta chains in this list originate from one sample, sequenced in a study of blood T cells in healthy people across ages. Through a sample-barcoded 5' primer and a J-beta primer mix, a second PCR was run for about 7 to 12 cycles. MiXCR was run by TCRdb on the 5' RACE reads, yielding one entry per CDR3 protein. This table has approximately 1,700,000 distinct CDR3 sequences, roughly two fifths appearing once. The sample taken for sequencing was blood. These receptors were collected from a human donor in good health.

This rearrangement joins TRBV5-1 to TRBJ2-5; 7 bases match TRBD1. From germline, CDR1 is SGHRS and CDR2 YFSETQ. Trimming at V came to 4 bases and at J to 5 bases, leaving 5 bases not matched to a gene. The CDR3 has 13 residues. The CDR3 protein is CASSRDSYETQYF. In DNA, the CDR3 is TGCGCCAGCAGCCGGGACAGTTACGAGACCCAGTACTTC.

The rearrangement uses TRBV12-3 or TRBV12-4 and TRBJ2-3; TRBD1 matches 11 bases. This CDR3 is built from 16 residues. V lost 6 bases to trimming and J lost 15 bases; unmatched junction nucleotides: 20. CDR3 coding DNA: TGTGCCAGCAGCCTAAGCGGGACAGGGGGAGCAGATGTGCAATATTTT. Translation: CASSLSGTGGADVQYF.

V gene TRBV2 combines with J gene TRBJ2-7; possible D gene TRBD1, 6 bases. Germline V gives CDR1 SNHLY, CDR2 FYNNEI. Trimming removed 6 bases at V and 5 bases at J, with 14 bases between. This CDR3 has 13 residues. The CDR3 sequence: CASRAGADNEQYF. The CDR3, as DNA: TGTGCCAGCAGGGCAGGGGCCGACAACGAGCAGTACTTC.

The chain has TRBV25-1 and TRBJ1-4, with D maybe TRBD1 (5 bases). The germline V gene has CDR1 MGHDK and CDR2 SYGVNS. The CDR3 length is 13 residues. The V and J ends lost 1 base and 6 bases respectively, with 6 bases between them. The CDR3 region has the DNA TGTGCCAGCAGTGAATCAGGGTATGAAAAACTGTTTTTT. Amino acids: CASSESGYEKLFF.

This clonotype has only one observation. A much larger clone differs by one base, so this may be a read error. CDR3 sequence reads: CASSSGQSEAFF. The DNA for the CDR3 is TGTGCCAGCAGCTCGGGACAGAGTGAAGCTTTCTTT. The rearrangement uses TRBV12-3 or TRBV12-4 and TRBJ1-1; 7 nucleotides line up with TRBD1. The CDR3 is 12 amino acids. V gave up 6 bases and J gave up 7 bases; unmatched junction bases: 5.

This clonotype has a handful of counts. This chain links TRBV20-1 with TRBJ2-7, with 10 positions matching TRBD2. CDR3 length: 13 amino acids. Unmatched junction bases numbered 7, after V lost 6 bases and J lost 5 bases. Germline V gene lookup returns CDR1 DFQATT and CDR2 SNEGSKA (reference sequence). The CDR3 DNA follows: TGCAGTGCCAGCACCGGGACTAGCGACGAGCAGTACTTC. The encoded protein is CSASTGTSDEQYF.

Comment on this clonotype: Without the conserved terminal phenylalanine or tryptophan, this CDR3 likely stems from a read error. The chain employs TRBV12-3 or TRBV12-4 and TRBJ2-7; D is unclear. The V end was cut by 6 bases, the J end by 6 bases, with 6 bases between. CDR3 size: 10 residues. This CDR3 is CASRGGEQYY. The CDR3 region has the DNA TGTGCCAGCAGGGGCGGCGAGCAGTACTAC.

There are a few counts of this clonotype. This chain joins TRBV4-3 and TRBJ2-1; D remains unclear. Germline CDR1 and CDR2: LGHNA and YSLEER. The CDR3 has 13 residues. V lost 2 bases, J lost 8 bases, and 10 bases lay in between. CDR3 loop: CASSQMRNDEQFF. Written as DNA, the CDR3 is TGCGCCAGCAGCCAAATGCGGAACGATGAGCAGTTCTTC.

The chain has TRBV7-2 and TRBJ1-2; the D is unclear. CDR3 length equals 11 residues. Per germline, CDR1 SGHTA and CDR2 FQGNSA. Trimming took off 5 bases at V and 13 bases at J, with 14 bases between the two ends. CDR3 nucleotide sequence: TGTGCCAGCAGCCCGGCGCAGGTCGGCACCTTC. Protein sequence: CASSPAQVGTF.

The rearrangement joins TRBV11-2 to TRBJ2-4, with TRBD1 matching 8 bases. Unmatched junction bases numbered 14, after V lost 0 bases and J lost 13 bases. The germline V gene encodes CDR1 SGHAT and CDR2 FQNNGV. The length of the CDR3 is 16 residues. The CDR3 region is CASSLDPRGPYNEQYF. The CDR3 region has the DNA TGTGCCAGCAGCTTAGATCCCAGGGGGCCTTACAATGAGCAGTACTTC. Full variable domain (missing parts from reference TRBV11-2 and TRBJ2-4): EAGVAQSPRYKIIEKRQSVAFWCNPISGHATLYWYQQILGQGPKLLIQFQNNGVVDDSQLPKDRFSAERLKGVDSTLKIQPAKLEDSAVYLCASSLDPRGPYNEQYFGAGTRLSVL.

This chain links TRBV29-1 with TRBJ2-7; TRBD1 matches 7 bases. J was trimmed by 0 bases and V by 7 bases; bases with no gene match: 9. Germline CDR1 is SQVTM and CDR2 is ANQGSEA. The CDR3 has 14 residues. CDR3 coding DNA: TGCAGCGCAAGGACAGGTGATATCTCCTACGAGCAGTACTTC. It specifies CSARTGDISYEQYF.

For this clonotype: One end of the junction varies from germline; a read error may be responsible. This sequence joins TRBV7-6 and TRBJ2-5; D perhaps matches TRBD2 (6 bases). The CDR3 is 15 residues long. Germline values: CDR1 SGHVS, CDR2 FNYEAQ. The CDR3 bases are TGTGCCGGCAGCTCTCTAGCGCCGAGGGGAGAGACCCAGTACTTC. Residues: CAGSSLAPRGETQYF.

This clonotype was seen at least ten times. The genes are TRBV7-3 and TRBJ2-1; 11 bases are shared with TRBD2. From germline, CDR1 is SGHTA and CDR2 FQGTGA. The CDR3 contains 15 residues. J lost 7 bases, V lost 6 bases, and 8 bases had no gene match. The CDR3 bases are TGTGCCAGCAGTCCCCTAGCGGGGGGCCGGAATGAGCAGTTCTTC. Residues: CASSPLAGGRNEQFF. Supplemented by reference TRBV7-3 and TRBJ2-1, the full variable domain reads GAGVSQTPSNKVTEKGKYVELRCDPISGHTALYWYRQSLGQGPEFLIYFQGTGAADDSGLPNDRFFAVRPEGSVSTLKIQRTERGDSAVYLCASSPLAGGRNEQFFGPGTRLTVL.

Many counts were recorded for this clonotype. This sequence joins TRBV20-1 and TRBJ2-3; D may be TRBD2 (5 bases). Germline V gene sequence: CDR1 DFQATT, CDR2 SNEGSKA (reference sequence). This CDR3 has 13 residues. The ends were cut back, 6 bases at V and 2 bases at J, with 12 bases in the middle. CDR3 amino acids: CSAVSGYTDTQYF. The CDR3 region has the DNA TGCAGTGCGGTCAGCGGATACACAGATACGCAGTATTTT.

This clonotype was detected only a few times. J is TRBJ2-1 and V is TRBV24-1; no clear D gene. V lost 0 bases and J lost 2, with 7 bases in between. The CDR3 consists of 15 residues. CDR1 and CDR2 (germline): KGHDR, SFDVKD. The DNA for the CDR3 is TGTGCCACCAGTGATTTGGACGAGGCCTACAATGAGCAGTTCTTC. As protein: CATSDLDEAYNEQFF.

This clonotype was seen a single time. A junction end diverges from the germline sequence, so it may reflect a read error. The chain links TRBV20-1 to TRBJ2-7; a possible D gene is TRBD2 (6 bases). This CDR3 has 12 residues. The germline gives CDR1 DFQATT, CDR2 SNEGSKA (reference sequence). CDR3 sequence: CRARQGGDEQYF. In nucleotides, the CDR3 is TGCAGGGCTAGGCAGGGAGGAGACGAGCAGTACTTC.

J is TRBJ2-2 and V is TRBV20-1; the D gene is possibly TRBD2 (6 bases). The CDR3 contains 13 residues. Germline lookup yields CDR1 DFQATT and CDR2 SNEGSKA (reference sequence). V was clipped by 5 bases and J by 0 bases, with 7 bases between them. CDR3 protein: CSAGDSNTGELFF. CDR3 DNA: TGCAGTGCTGGGGACTCGAACACCGGGGAGCTGTTTTTT.

V usage is TRBV7-3 and J usage is TRBJ2-6, with TRBD1 matching 9 bases. J lost 2 bases, V lost 5 bases, and 4 bases had no gene match. The CDR3 runs 16 residues. The germline V gene has CDR1 SGHTA and CDR2 FQGTGA. The CDR3 protein is CASSATGGAGANVLTF. In nucleotides, the CDR3 is TGTGCCAGCAGCGCTACAGGGGGCGCTGGGGCCAACGTCCTGACTTTC.

This clonotype was seen many times. The V gene is TRBV10-3, the J gene TRBJ2-5, with unresolved D. This CDR3 is 14 amino acids long. With 0 bases removed from V and 3 bases from J, the gap between germline ends came to 8 bases. Germline V CDR1 and CDR2: ENHRY, SYGVKD. The CDR3 reads CAISESDSEETQYF. The CDR3 nucleotides are TGTGCCATCAGTGAGTCTGACTCGGAAGAGACCCAGTACTTC.

The sample holds one count of this clonotype. The rearrangement links TRBV12-3 or TRBV12-4 to TRBJ2-4, with D unclear. The J call is in doubt because the DNA end fits TRBJ2-7 better. The CDR3 consists of 15 residues. The CDR3 is CASSFNLRPTYEQYF. DNA for the CDR3: TGTGCCAGCAGTTTTAACCTAAGACCTACCTACGAGCAGTACTTC.

The chain joins TRBV4-3 to TRBJ1-1; D is uncertain. Trimming took 4 bases from V and 2 from J, leaving 11 bases between them. The CDR3 length is 14 residues. CDR1 LGHNA and CDR2 YSLEER come from the germline V gene. The CDR3, as DNA: TGCGCCAGCAGCCCAACGGCAATAAACACTGAAGCTTTCTTT. Translated, it gives CASSPTAINTEAFF.

The gene calls are TRBV5-1 and TRBJ2-5, with 11 bases lining up with TRBD1. The last part of the DNA fits TRBJ2-7 better; the J call may be wrong. CDR1 is SGHRS, CDR2 YFSETQ, per germline. The CDR3 is made up of 14 amino acids. Written as DNA, the CDR3 is TGCGCCAGCAGGTTCGGACAGGGGGCTTACGAGCAGTACTTC. This encodes CASRFGQGAYEQYF.

The chain couples TRBV4-3 to TRBJ2-1, with D possibly matching TRBD2 (6 bases). Looked up from germline, CDR1 is LGHNA and CDR2 is YSLEER. CDR3 size: 15 residues. V lost 5 bases and J lost 4, with 15 bases in between. DNA for the CDR3: TGCGCCAGCAGCTCAAACCGGGAGCATTACAATGAGCAGTTCTTC. This codes for CASSSNREHYNEQFF.

The sample holds one count of this clonotype. V and J are TRBV5-1 and TRBJ2-3; D is undetermined. CDR1 and CDR2 from the germline V gene are SGHRS and YFSETQ. Between the trimmed V and J ends, which lost 7 bases and 0 bases, there was a span of 9 bases. The length of the CDR3 is 13 residues. The CDR3 protein is CASLSDSTDTQYF. The DNA of the CDR3 is TGCGCCAGCCTTTCGGACAGCACAGATACGCAGTATTTT. Full variable domain (remainder filled in from reference TRBV5-1 and TRBJ2-3): KAGVTQTPRYLIKTRGQQVTLSCSPISGHRSVSWYQQTPGQGLQFLFEYFSETQRNKGNFPGRFSGRQFSNSRSEMNVSTLELGDSALYLCASLSDSTDTQYFGPGTRLTVL.

The V and J genes are TRBV4-3 and TRBJ2-3; no definite D call. This CDR3 has 13 residues. The V gene lost 2 bases and the J gene lost 10 bases, with 13 bases spanning the gap. Germline CDR1 is LGHNA and CDR2 is YSLEER. The chain's CDR3 is CASSQQTHLPQYF. The CDR3 bases are TGCGCCAGCAGCCAACAGACCCATCTACCGCAGTATTTT.

This clonotype occurred a few times. A junction end diverges from the germline sequence, so it may reflect a read error. V is TRBV28 and J is TRBJ1-1; TRBD1 agrees at 7 bases. CDR3 size: 15 residues. Germline loops: CDR1 MDHEN, CDR2 SYDVKM. The CDR3 region has the DNA TGTGCCAGCAGTCCCGACAGGGAACGGGACACTGAGGCTTTCTTT. It encodes CASSPDRERDTEAFF.

This rearrangement joins TRBV20-1 to TRBJ2-1; 10 bases align to TRBD2. V dropped 0 bases and J dropped 2; count of bases not matched to a gene: 7. The CDR3 has 17 amino acids. Germline V lookup: CDR1 DFQATT, CDR2 SNEGSKA (reference sequence). The CDR3: CSARDPSGGGPYNEQFF. The DNA for the CDR3 is TGCAGTGCTAGAGATCCCAGCGGGGGGGGTCCCTACAATGAGCAGTTCTTC.

The chain has TRBV24-1 and TRBJ1-2, with TRBD1 matching over 7 bases. Germline V gene lookup returns CDR1 KGHDR and CDR2 SFDVKD. The CDR3 sequence is 15 residues long. The V and J ends lost 2 bases and 4 bases, in that order; junction bases with no gene match: 6. The CDR3 spells CATSDYQGDSYGYTF. The CDR3 coding sequence is TGTGCCACCAGTGATTACCAGGGGGATAGCTATGGCTACACCTTC.

This clonotype was detected a few times. The chain couples TRBV10-3 to TRBJ2-3; TRBD2 is a possible D gene (6 bases). Germline-derived CDR1 and CDR2 are ENHRY and SYGVKD. V was shortened by 8 bases and J by 2 bases, with 14 bases between the two germline ends. The CDR3 spans 14 residues. The CDR3 spells CAIGRGPNTDTQYF. CDR3 coding DNA: TGTGCCATCGGGCGGGGACCGAACACAGATACGCAGTATTTT.

This sequence joins TRBV9 and TRBJ2-2; 7 nucleotides match TRBD1. The V segment lost 3 bases and the J segment 6 bases; nucleotides outside the gene matches: 11. The CDR3 covers 16 residues. Germline loops: CDR1 SGDLS, CDR2 YYNGEE. The CDR3, as DNA: TGTGCCAGCAGCGCGACAGGGAATATCATACCCGGGGAGCTGTTTTTT. The encoded protein is CASSATGNIIPGELFF.

This clonotype was counted a few times. The rearrangement joins TRBV6-2 or TRBV6-3 to TRBJ2-7; 12 bases fit TRBD2. CDR1 and CDR2 (germline): MNHEY, SVGEGT. J gave up 2 bases and V 6 bases, and 5 bases lay outside the gene matches. The CDR3 length is 15 residues. This chain's CDR3 is CASSHWTSGAYEQYF. In nucleotides, the CDR3 is TGTGCCAGCAGCCACTGGACTAGCGGGGCCTACGAGCAGTACTTC.

The CDR3 loop is CAESRGTTYNEQFF. The CDR3, as DNA: TGTGCCGAGTCTCGGGGGACAACTTACAATGAGCAGTTCTTC. This chain uses TRBV6-2 or TRBV6-3 with TRBJ2-1; the D gene could be TRBD1 or TRBD2 (6 bases each). CDR1 MNHEY and CDR2 SVGEGT come from the germline V gene. V was clipped by 11 bases and J by 4 bases, with 18 bases between them. There are 14 residues in the CDR3.